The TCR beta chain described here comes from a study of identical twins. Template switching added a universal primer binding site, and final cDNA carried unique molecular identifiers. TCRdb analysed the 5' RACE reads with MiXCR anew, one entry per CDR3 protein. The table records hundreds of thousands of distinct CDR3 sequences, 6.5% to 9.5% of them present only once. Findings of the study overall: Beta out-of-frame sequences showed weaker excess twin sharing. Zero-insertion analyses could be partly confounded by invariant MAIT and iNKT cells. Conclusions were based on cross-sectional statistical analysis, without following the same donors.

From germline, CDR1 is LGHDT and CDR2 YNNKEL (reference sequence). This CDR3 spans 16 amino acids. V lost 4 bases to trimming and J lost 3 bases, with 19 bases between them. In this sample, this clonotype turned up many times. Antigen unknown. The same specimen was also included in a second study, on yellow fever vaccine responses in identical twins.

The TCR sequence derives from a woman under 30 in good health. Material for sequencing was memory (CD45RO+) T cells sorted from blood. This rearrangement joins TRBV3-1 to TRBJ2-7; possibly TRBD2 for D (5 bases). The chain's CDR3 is CASSPRVGLGNYEQYF. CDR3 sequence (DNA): TGTGCCAGCAGCCCAAGGGTTGGACTGGGAAACTACGAGCAGTACTTC.